One sample yielded the 7 T cell receptor beta chains listed below, sequenced in a study of spatial heterogeneity in lung cancer. Points from the study as a whole: Counts of expanded intratumoral alpha and beta TCRs tracked tumor mutation counts.

TCRdb reprocessed the 5' RACE reads with MiXCR, giving one entry per CDR3 protein. The table has about 5,100 distinct CDR3 sequences, 7.8% seen once. Their cognate antigens are unknown. Regarding time point: sample taken at primary tumor resection. This specimen consisted of lung tumor tissue, obtained at surgery. These receptors all come from a female donor with early-stage non-small cell lung cancer.

This chain links TRBV5-1 with TRBJ2-3; 7 bases fit TRBD1. CDR1 and CDR2 from the germline V gene are SGHRS and YFSETQ. The V segment lost 6 bases and the J segment 0 bases; nucleotides outside the gene matches: 10. This CDR3 region has 16 residues. CDR3 bases: TGCGCCAGCAACGTCAGGGGGATTGCTAGCACAGATACGCAGTATTTT. Residues: CASNVRGIASTDTQYF.

This clonotype is labeled as medium-sized. The chain has TRBV12-3 or TRBV12-4 and TRBJ2-2; 9 nucleotides agree with TRBD2. The V and J ends lost 2 bases and 1 base, in that order; junction bases with no gene match: 5. This CDR3 is 17 amino acids long. CDR3 residues: CASSLYSGGRNTGELFF. CDR3 DNA: TGTGCCAGCAGTTTATATAGCGGGGGCCGGAACACCGGGGAGCTGTTTTTT.

By share, this clonotype ranks as medium-sized. The genes are TRBV27 and TRBJ2-7; TRBD1 agrees at 9 bases. Per germline, CDR1 MNHEY and CDR2 SMNVEV (reference sequence). The CDR3 loop spans 15 amino acids. The V gene end was trimmed by 5 bases and the J gene end by 7 bases; junction bases not matched to a gene: 12. CDR3 sequence: CASSLTPTGGNEQYF. Here the CDR3 DNA reads TGTGCCAGCAGTCTGACCCCGACAGGGGGAAATGAGCAGTACTTC.

Within the sample, this clonotype is medium-sized (0.01 to 0.1%). The chain joins TRBV27 to TRBJ2-6; 13 bases map to TRBD2. The CDR3 loop spans 19 amino acids. Germline CDR1 MNHEY, CDR2 SMNVEV (reference sequence). The J segment lost 0 bases and the V segment lost 5 bases, leaving 7 bases of the junction unmatched. The CDR3 bases are TGTGCCAGCAGTACGACTAGCGGGGGGCTGAGCTCTGGGGCCAACGTCCTGACTTTC. This sequence encodes CASSTTSGGLSSGANVLTF.

This clonotype was recorded at least ten times. The rearrangement joins TRBV9 to TRBJ2-1; a weak D match, TRBD1 (5 bases). The V end lost 0 bases, the J end lost 9 bases, and 10 bases lay between the germline ends. This CDR3 comprises 13 residues. Germline CDR1 and CDR2: SGDLS and YYNGEE. The CDR3 is CASSVEGVGEQFF. The CDR3 nucleotides read TGTGCCAGCAGCGTAGAAGGGGTGGGTGAGCAGTTCTTC.

By frequency in the sample, this clonotype is medium-sized (0.01 to 0.1%). The chain has TRBV12-3 or TRBV12-4 and TRBJ1-1, with TRBD1 as a possible D gene (6 bases). Deletions cut 6 bases from V and 0 bases from J, with 11 bases between. The CDR3 runs to 14 residues. The CDR3 loop is CASSPGQMNTEAFF. DNA for the CDR3: TGTGCCAGCAGCCCTGGACAGATGAACACTGAAGCTTTCTTT.

By sample fraction, this clonotype is medium-sized (0.01 to 0.1%). The chain employs TRBV7-2 and TRBJ2-3; 10 bases match TRBD2. CDR3 size: 15 residues. The germline V gene has CDR1 SGHTA and CDR2 FQGNSA. Germline trimming cut 5 bases from V and 8 bases from J; bases unmatched to any gene: 10. CDR3 sequence: CASSDPSGGSATQYF. The CDR3 coding sequence is TGTGCCAGCAGCGATCCTAGCGGGGGTTCGGCTACGCAGTATTTT.